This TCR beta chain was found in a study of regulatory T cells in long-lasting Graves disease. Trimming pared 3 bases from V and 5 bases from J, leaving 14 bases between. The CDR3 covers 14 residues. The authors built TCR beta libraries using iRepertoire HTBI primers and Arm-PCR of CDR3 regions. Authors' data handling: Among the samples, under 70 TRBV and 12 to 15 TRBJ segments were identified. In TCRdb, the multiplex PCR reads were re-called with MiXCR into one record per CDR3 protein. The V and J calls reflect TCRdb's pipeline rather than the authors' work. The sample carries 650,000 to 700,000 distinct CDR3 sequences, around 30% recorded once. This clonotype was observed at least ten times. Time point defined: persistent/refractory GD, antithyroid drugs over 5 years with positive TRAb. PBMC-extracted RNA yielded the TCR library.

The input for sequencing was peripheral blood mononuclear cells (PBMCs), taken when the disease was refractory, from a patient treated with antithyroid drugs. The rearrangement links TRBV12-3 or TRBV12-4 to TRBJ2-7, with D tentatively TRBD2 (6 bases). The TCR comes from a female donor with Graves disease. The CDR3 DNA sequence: TGTGCCAGCAGTTTTGGAGGGTCCCTCCACGAGCAGTACTTC. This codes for CASSFGGSLHEQYF.